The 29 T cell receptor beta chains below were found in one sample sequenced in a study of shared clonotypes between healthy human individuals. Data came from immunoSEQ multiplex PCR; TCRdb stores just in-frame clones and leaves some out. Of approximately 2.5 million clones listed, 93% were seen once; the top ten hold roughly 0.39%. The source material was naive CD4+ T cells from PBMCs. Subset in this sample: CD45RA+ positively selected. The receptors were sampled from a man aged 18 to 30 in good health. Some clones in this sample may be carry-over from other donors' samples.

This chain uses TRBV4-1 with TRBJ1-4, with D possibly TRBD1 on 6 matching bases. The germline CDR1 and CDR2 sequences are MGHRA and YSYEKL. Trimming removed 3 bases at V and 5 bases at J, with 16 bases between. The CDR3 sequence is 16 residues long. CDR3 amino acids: CASSHEPGHRNEKLFF. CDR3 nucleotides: TGCGCCAGCAGCCATGAGCCGGGACATCGGAATGAAAAACTGTTTTTT.

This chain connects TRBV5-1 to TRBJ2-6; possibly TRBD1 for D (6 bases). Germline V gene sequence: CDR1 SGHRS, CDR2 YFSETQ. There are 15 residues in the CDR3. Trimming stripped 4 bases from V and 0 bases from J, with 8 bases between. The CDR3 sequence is CASSIQGSGANVLTF. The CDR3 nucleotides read TGCGCCAGCAGCATACAGGGCTCTGGGGCCAACGTCCTGACTTTC.

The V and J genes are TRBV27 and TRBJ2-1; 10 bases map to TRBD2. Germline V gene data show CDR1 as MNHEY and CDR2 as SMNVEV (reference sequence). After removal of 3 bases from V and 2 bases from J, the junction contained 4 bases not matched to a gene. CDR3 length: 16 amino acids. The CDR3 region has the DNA TGTGCCAGCAGTTTGAACGGACTAGCGGCCTACAATGAGCAGTTCTTC. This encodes CASSLNGLAAYNEQFF.

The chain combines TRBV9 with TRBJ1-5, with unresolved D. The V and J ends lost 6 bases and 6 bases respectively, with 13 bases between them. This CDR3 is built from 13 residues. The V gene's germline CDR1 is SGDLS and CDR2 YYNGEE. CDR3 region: CASNLEEGQPQHF. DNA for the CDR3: TGTGCCAGCAATTTAGAAGAGGGTCAGCCCCAGCATTTT.

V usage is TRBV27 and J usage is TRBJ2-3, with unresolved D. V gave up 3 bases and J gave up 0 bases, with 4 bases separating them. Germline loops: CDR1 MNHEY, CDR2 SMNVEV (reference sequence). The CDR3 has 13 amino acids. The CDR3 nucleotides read TGTGCCAGCAGTTTCCCTAGCACAGATACGCAGTATTTT. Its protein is CASSFPSTDTQYF.

CDR3 nucleotides: TGTGCCAGTTACAACAGGTACAATGAGCAGTTCTTC. Encoded protein: CASYNRYNEQFF. This chain links TRBV28 with TRBJ2-1, with D possibly matching TRBD1 (5 bases). Trimming shortened V by 9 bases and J by 4 bases, and 10 bases separated the two germline ends. Looked up from germline, CDR1 is MDHEN and CDR2 is SYDVKM. This CDR3 spans 12 amino acids.

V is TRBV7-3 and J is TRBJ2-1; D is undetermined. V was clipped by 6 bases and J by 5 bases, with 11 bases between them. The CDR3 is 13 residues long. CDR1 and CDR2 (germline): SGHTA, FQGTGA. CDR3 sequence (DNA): TGTGCCAGCAGTGATCAGCCGAACAATGAGCAGTTCTTC. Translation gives CASSDQPNNEQFF.

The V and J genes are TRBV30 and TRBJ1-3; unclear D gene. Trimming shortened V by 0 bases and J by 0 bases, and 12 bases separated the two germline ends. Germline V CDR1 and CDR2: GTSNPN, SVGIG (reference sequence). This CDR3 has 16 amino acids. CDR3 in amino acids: CAWSVGPDPSGNTIYF. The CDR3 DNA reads TGTGCCTGGAGTGTCGGCCCGGATCCCTCTGGAAACACCATATATTTT. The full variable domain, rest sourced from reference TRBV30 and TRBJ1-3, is SQTIHQWPATLVQPVGSPLSLECTVEGTSNPNLYWYRQAAGRGLQLLFYSVGIGQISSEVPQNLSASRPQDRQFILSSKKLLLSDSGFYLCAWSVGPDPSGNTIYFGEGSWLTVV.

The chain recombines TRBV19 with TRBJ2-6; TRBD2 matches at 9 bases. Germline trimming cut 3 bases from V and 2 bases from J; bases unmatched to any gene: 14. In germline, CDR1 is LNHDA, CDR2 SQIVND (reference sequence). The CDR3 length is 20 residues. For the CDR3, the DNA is TGTGCCAGTAGTATCCGTTCGGGTAGCGGGAGATTTGCTGGGGCCAACGTCCTGACTTTC. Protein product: CASSIRSGSGRFAGANVLTF.

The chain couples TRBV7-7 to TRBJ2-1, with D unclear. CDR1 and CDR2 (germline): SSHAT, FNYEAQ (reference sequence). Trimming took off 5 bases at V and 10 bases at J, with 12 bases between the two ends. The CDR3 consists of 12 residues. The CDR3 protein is CASSPGPTEQFF. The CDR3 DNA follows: TGTGCCAGCAGCCCCGGACCAACGGAGCAGTTCTTC.

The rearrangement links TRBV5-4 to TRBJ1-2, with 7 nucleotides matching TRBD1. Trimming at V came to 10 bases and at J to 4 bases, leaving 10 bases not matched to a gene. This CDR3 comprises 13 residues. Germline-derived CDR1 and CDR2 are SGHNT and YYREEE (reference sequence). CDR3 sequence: CAGGAGQLYGYTF. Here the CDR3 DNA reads TGTGCCGGGGGCGCGGGACAGCTCTATGGCTACACCTTC.

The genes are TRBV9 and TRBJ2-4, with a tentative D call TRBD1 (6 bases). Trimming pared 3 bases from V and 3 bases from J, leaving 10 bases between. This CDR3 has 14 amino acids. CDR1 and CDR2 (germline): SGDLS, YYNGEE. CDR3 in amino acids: CASSEGDGKNIQYF. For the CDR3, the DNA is TGTGCCAGCAGCGAGGGGGACGGCAAAAACATTCAGTACTTC.

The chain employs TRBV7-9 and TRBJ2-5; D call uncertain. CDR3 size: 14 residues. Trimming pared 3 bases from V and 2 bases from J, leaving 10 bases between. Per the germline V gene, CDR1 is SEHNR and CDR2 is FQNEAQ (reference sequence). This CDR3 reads CASSLSTRQETQYF. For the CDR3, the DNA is TGTGCCAGCAGCTTGTCGACGAGACAAGAGACCCAGTACTTC.

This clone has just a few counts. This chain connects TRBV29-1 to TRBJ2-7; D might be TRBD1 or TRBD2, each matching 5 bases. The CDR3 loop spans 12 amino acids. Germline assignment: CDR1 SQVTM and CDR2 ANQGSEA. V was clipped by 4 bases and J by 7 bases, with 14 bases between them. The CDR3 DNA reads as TGCAGCGTTGTACCGGGACCAGATGAGCAGTACTTC. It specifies CSVVPGPDEQYF.

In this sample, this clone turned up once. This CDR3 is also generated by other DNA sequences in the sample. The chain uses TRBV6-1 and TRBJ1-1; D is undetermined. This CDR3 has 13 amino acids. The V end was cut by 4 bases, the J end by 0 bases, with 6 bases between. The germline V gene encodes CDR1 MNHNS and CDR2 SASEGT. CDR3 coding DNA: TGTGCCAGCAGTGCCGGCATGAACACTGAAGCTTTCTTT. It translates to CASSAGMNTEAFF.

The CDR3 loop is CASSQDKTSGRVNEQFF. CDR3 coding DNA: TGTGCCAGCAGCCAAGATAAGACTAGCGGGAGAGTCAATGAGCAGTTCTTC. The rearrangement uses TRBV14 and TRBJ2-1; 12 nucleotides line up with TRBD2. Trimming at V came to 0 bases and at J to 6 bases, leaving 6 bases not matched to a gene. The CDR3 totals 17 residues. The germline V gene encodes CDR1 SGHDN and CDR2 FVKESK.

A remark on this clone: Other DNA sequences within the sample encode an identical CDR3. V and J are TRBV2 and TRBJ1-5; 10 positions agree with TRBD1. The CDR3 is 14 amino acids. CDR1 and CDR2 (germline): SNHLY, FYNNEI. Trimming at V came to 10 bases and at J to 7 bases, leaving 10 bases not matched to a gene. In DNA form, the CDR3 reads TGTGCCACCTTACGGGACAGGGGCGGCCAGCCCCAGCATTTT. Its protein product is CATLRDRGGQPQHF.

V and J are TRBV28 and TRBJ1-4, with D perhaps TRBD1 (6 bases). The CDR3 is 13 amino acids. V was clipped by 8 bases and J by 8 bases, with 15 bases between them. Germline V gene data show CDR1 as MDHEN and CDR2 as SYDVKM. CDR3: CASGRTVFEKLFF. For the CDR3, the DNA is TGTGCCAGCGGGCGGACAGTCTTCGAAAAACTGTTTTTT.

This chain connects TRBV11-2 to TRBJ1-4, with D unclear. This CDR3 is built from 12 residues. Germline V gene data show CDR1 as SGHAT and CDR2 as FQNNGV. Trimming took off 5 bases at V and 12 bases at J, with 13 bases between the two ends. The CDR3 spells CASSPNVGELFF. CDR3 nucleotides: TGTGCCAGCAGCCCGAACGTCGGGGAACTGTTTTTT.

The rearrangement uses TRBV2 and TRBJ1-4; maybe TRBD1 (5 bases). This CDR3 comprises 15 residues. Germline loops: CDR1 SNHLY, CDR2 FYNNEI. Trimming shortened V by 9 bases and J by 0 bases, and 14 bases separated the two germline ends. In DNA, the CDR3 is TGTGCCAGTAATATTAGGGGTGCAACTAATGAAAAACTGTTTTTT. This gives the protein CASNIRGATNEKLFF.

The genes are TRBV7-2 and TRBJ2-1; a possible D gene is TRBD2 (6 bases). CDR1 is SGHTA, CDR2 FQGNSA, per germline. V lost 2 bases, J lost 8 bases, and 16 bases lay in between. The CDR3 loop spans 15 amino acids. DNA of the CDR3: TGTGCCAGCAGCTTATATACGGGAGAGGTCGATGAGCAGTTCTTC. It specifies CASSLYTGEVDEQFF.

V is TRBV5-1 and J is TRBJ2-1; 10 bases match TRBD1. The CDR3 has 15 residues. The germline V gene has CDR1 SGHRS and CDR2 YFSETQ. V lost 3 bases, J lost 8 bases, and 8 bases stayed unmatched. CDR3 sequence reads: CASSSDRGSLDEQFF. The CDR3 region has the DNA TGCGCCAGCAGCTCGGACAGGGGGAGTTTAGATGAGCAGTTCTTC.

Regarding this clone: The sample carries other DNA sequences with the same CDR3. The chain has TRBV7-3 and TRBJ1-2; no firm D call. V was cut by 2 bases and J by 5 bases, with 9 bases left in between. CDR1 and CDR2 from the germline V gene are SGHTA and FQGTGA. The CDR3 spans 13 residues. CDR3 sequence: CASSLDRDYGYTF. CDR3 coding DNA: TGTGCCAGCAGCTTAGATCGAGATTATGGCTACACCTTC.

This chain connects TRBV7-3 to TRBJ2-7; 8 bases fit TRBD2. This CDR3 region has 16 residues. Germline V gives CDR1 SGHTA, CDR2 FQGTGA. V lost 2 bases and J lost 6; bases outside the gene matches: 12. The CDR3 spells CASSLVPAAGGSEQYF. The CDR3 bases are TGTGCCAGCAGCTTAGTCCCCGCCGCGGGAGGAAGCGAGCAGTACTTC. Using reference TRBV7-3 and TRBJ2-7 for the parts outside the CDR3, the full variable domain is GAGVSQTPSNKVTEKGKYVELRCDPISGHTALYWYRQSLGQGPEFLIYFQGTGAADDSGLPNDRFFAVRPEGSVSTLKIQRTERGDSAVYLCASSLVPAAGGSEQYFGPGTRLTVT.

In DNA, the CDR3 is TGTGCCAGCTCACCACCGCTTAGGGCGGGACCCTACGAGCAGTACTTC. Translation gives CASSPPLRAGPYEQYF. The rearrangement uses TRBV18 and TRBJ2-7; tentative D call: TRBD2 (6 bases). CDR3 size: 16 residues. V dropped 0 bases and J dropped 2 bases, with 14 bases sitting between them. The germline CDR1 and CDR2 sequences are KGHSH and LQKENI.

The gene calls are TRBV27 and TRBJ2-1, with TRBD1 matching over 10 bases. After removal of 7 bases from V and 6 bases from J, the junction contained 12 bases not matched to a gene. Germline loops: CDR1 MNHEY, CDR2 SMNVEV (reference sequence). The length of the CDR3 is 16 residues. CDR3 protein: CASTPYPGTGVNEQFF. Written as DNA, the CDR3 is TGTGCCAGCACCCCTTATCCCGGGACAGGGGTCAATGAGCAGTTCTTC.

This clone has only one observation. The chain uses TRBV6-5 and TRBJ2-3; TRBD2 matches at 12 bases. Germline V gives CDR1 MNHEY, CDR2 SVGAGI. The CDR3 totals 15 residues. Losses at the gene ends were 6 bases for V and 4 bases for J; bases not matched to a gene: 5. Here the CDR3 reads CASSRLAGESDTQYF. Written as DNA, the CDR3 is TGTGCCAGCAGCAGACTAGCGGGAGAATCAGATACGCAGTATTTT.

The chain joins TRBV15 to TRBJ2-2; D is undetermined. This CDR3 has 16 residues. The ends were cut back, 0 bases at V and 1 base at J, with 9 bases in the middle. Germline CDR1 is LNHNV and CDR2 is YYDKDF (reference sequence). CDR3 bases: TGTGCCACCAGCAGAGATCCGGTTGGGAACACCGGGGAGCTGTTTTTT. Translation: CATSRDPVGNTGELFF.

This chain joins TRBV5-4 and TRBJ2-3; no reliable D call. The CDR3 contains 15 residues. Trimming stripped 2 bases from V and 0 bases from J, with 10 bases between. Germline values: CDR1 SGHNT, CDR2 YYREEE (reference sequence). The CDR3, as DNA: TGTGCCAGCAGCTTAACTACAGCTAGCACAGATACGCAGTATTTT. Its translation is CASSLTTASTDTQYF.